A selection of T cell receptor beta chains follows, all from one sample in a study of metastatic and nonmetastatic thyroid tumors. TCRdb recomputed clones from the PCR reads via MiXCR. The sample has tens of thousands of clones; roughly a quarter are singletons. Sequenced sample: blood. The receptors were sampled from a female donor with papillary thyroid cancer or a benign thyroid nodule (not recorded which). Some clones in this sample may be carry-over from other donors' samples. Both conserved end residues are trimmed from each CDR3. Fields, in order: CDR3 protein, V gene.

cdr3_aa: ASSPPNGSSSYEQY; v_call: TRBV5-8
cdr3_aa: ASSHREQPQH; v_call: TRBV3-1
cdr3_aa: ASSLRQGGNTGELF; v_call: TRBV6-5
cdr3_aa: ATSGVLVYEQY; v_call: TRBV28
cdr3_aa: ASSQAGRGRNSPLH; v_call: TRBV4-1
cdr3_aa: SARWGSRSNQPQH; v_call: TRBV20-1
cdr3_aa: ASSPSLAGVGDTQY; v_call: TRBV14
cdr3_aa: ASSLALPGRATEAF; v_call: TRBV7-2
cdr3_aa: ASSLYRVDEQF; v_call: TRBV27
cdr3_aa: ASSVTGKQGYEQY; v_call: TRBV7-2
cdr3_aa: SARDERTSALSSYEQY; v_call: TRBV20-1
cdr3_aa: ASSLGGSRETQY; v_call: TRBV13
cdr3_aa: ASSLRSALNTGELF; v_call: TRBV7-3
cdr3_aa: ASSYGNTIY; v_call: TRBV6-5
cdr3_aa: ASSEGTGHNEQF; v_call: TRBV6-1
cdr3_aa: ATSRHGTSGRNEQF; v_call: TRBV15
cdr3_aa: ASSYSRGLSGNTIY; v_call: TRBV6-6
cdr3_aa: ASREEGQGQGYT; v_call: TRBV25-1
cdr3_aa: ASSILGVEQF; v_call: TRBV19
cdr3_aa: ASRSGQGNTYEQY; v_call: TRBV4-1
cdr3_aa: AWIALSLH; v_call: TRBV30
cdr3_aa: ASSDVGVVGSPLH; v_call: TRBV2
cdr3_aa: ASSLWQSWSANTGELF; v_call: TRBV11-2
cdr3_aa: ASSEVRPAQETQY; v_call: TRBV6-1
cdr3_aa: ASSLRWGGPSGYT; v_call: TRBV7-8
cdr3_aa: ASILGLVNNEQF; v_call: TRBV19
cdr3_aa: ASSEELRNYGYT; v_call: TRBV6-1
cdr3_aa: ASSIDGDYEQY; v_call: TRBV19
cdr3_aa: ATGQSGRGGNEQF; v_call: TRBV24-1
cdr3_aa: AWKGSSYNSPLH; v_call: TRBV30
cdr3_aa: ASSPGLAGVAGELF; v_call: TRBV11-3